Sequencing of this TCR beta chain was carried out in a study of blood T cell repertoires in COVID-19. About the research overall: PBMCs, B-cell-depleted T cells, or T cells were the source of the cDNA or gDNA that made up the material.

To note about this clone: At one end, the junction sequence differs from germline, possibly due to a read error.

The CDR3 loop spans 14 amino acids. Germline V gene sequence: CDR1 SNHLY, CDR2 FYNNEI. Under the authors' procedure: Amplification of reference gene primers provided the estimated nucleated cell counts. Produced via immunoSEQ multiplex PCR; TCRdb's table is partial and in-frame only. The V and J calls and clone size were taken over from that table, and D and trimming were inferred from the DNA. The table shows 200,000 to 250,000 clones, with about 86% occurring only once. The specimen was peripheral blood. The TCR was taken from a man aged 18 to 30 with active or convalescent COVID-19. The gene calls are TRBV2 and TRBJ1-5; D might be TRBD1 (5 bases). In DNA, the CDR3 is TGTGCCAGCAGGGAAGACAGATTCAATCAGCCCCAGCATTTT. This sequence encodes CASREDRFNQPQHF.